This T cell receptor (beta chain) is drawn from a study of response to subunit inactivated influenza vaccine. Points from the study as a whole: The authors proposed limited new T cell recruitment per seasonal influenza vaccination.

TCRdb used MiXCR to reprocess the RT-PCR reads, holding one entry per CDR3 protein. The top ten hold roughly 7.6% of the sample, which has 600,000 to 850,000 distinct CDR3 sequences, 13% to 15% seen once. This clonotype was detected ten times or more. What it recognizes is unknown. This specimen consisted of PBMCs from blood, obtained less than 15 days before vaccination. The source is a man in his fifties who received an inactivated influenza vaccine.

The CDR3 sequence: CAISESKVVTDTQYF. In DNA form, the CDR3 reads TGTGCCATCAGTGAGTCGAAGGTAGTTACAGATACGCAGTATTTT. The chain joins TRBV10-3 to TRBJ2-3; no clear D. Germline lookup yields CDR1 ENHRY and CDR2 SYGVKD. V was pared by 0 bases and J by 3 bases, with 10 bases between. The CDR3 totals 15 residues.